The text below deals with one TCR beta chain. It lacks a known antigen. Base qualities were left out, and no much larger clone turns up one base away. RNA was extracted with the RNeasy kit and roughly 0.5 to 1 ug was reverse transcribed using random hexamers. TCR beta CDR3 regions were amplified with the immunoSEQ multiplex PCR assay covering 54 Vbeta and 13 Jbeta segments. Bias from PCR amplification was corrected by using a synthetic template baseline for primer optimization and for computational correction. Regarding the original processing steps: Reads were annotated to V, D and J genes according to IMGT and were analyzed with immunoSEQ Analyzer, with only productive sequences retained. Clonality was computed as one minus Shannon entropy normalized by log2 of the number of productive unique sequences. Public and private clones were assessed among the 100 most prevalent clones of each patient and control. Clones were defined as Susac-specific when absent from the healthy and MS cohorts, from 1,000 to 1,100 published viral clones and from other ImmuneACCESS disease sequences. TCRdb's own reprocessing of the public reads used fastp at Q25 and MiXCR and kept productive beta chains. Rows with one shared CDR3 protein collapse into an entry with the most common genes and DNA. In this record, the V and J calls reflect TCRdb's handling and not the investigators' own analysis. In this sample the table shows around 120,000 distinct CDR3 sequences, approximately 94% of which occur a single time. The leading ten clones occupy approximately 0.12% of the sample.

The data derive from a study of CD8 T cells in Susac syndrome (dated by TCRdb to the late 2010s). Describing the broader study: Repertoire sequencing was used to test whether CD8+ T cell activation and differentiation in Susac syndrome was antigen driven.

CDR1 and CDR2 are drawn from the germline V gene: SGHTA, FQGNSA. V is cut by 6 bases and J by 8 bases, and the space between the germline ends is 8 bases. The CDR3 runs 12 residues from the cysteine to the phenylalanine. Only the CDR3 part of the read is kept: 36 bases, read in frame from the first base. Broad study findings and their caveats: The number of individuals in the TCR sequencing and HLA analysis was recognized as being relatively small.

Peripheral blood CD8+ and CD4+ T cells from healthy donors, Susac syndrome patients and multiple sclerosis patients were profiled using high-throughput TCR beta sequencing. Multiple sclerosis controls were treatment-naive patients with stable or active relapsing-remitting disease fulfilling revised McDonald criteria. Bulk CD8+ and CD4+ T cells were purified by magnetic negative isolation, whereas CD8+ TEMRA cells were enriched by FACS. Blood was drawn into EDTA tubes, processed within 24 hours, and PBMCs were isolated by density gradient centrifugation. PBMCs destined for TCR sequencing were cryopreserved in liquid nitrogen and later thawed in a 37 °C water bath. The sorted or isolated CD4+, CD8+ and CD8+ TEMRA cells reached a purity of at least 90%.

The clonotype comes from a human donor with multiple sclerosis. The specimen was CD4+ T cells from PBMCs. The chain employs TRBV7-2 and TRBJ1-6; a confident D gene designation cannot be given. CDR3 region: CASSQTDSPLHF. The DNA is TGTGCCAGCAGTCAGACCGATTCACCCCTCCACTTT. The full variable domain, with segments outside the CDR3 supplied by the reference TRBV7-2 and TRBJ1-6 proteins, appears as GAGVSQSPSNKVTEKGKDVELRCDPISGHTALYWYRQSLGQGLEFLIYFQGNSAPDKSGLPSDRFSAERTGGSVSTLTIQRTQQEDSAVYLCASSQTDSPLHFGNGTRLTVT.